Only one count was recorded for the clone carrying this TCR beta chain. What it recognizes is unknown. The data are from a study of OX40 agonist ivuxolimab in advanced cancers. Study overall: In three patients, partial responses were observed, one with hepatocellular carcinoma and two with cutaneous melanoma. Study outcomes and limitations: Low levels of normalized T-cell clonal expansion also appeared in some nonresponders. Dosing at 0.1 to 3.0 mg/kg was accompanied by clonal expansion of CD4+ and CD8+ blood T cells by week 6.

In germline, CDR1 is SGHNT, CDR2 YYREEE (reference sequence). CDR3 length: 17 residues. After removal of 4 bases from V and 1 base from J, the junction contained 10 bases not matched to a gene. The assay was immunoSEQ multiplex PCR, and TCRdb's table has in-frame clones only and misses some. The sample has about 100,000 clones; roughly nine tenths are singletons. The sample was CD4+ or CD8+ T cells sorted from blood, taken in a trial of the OX40 agonist ivuxolimab. The sequence was obtained from an adult with an advanced solid tumor such as melanoma, head and neck, liver or kidney cancer. The rearrangement links TRBV5-4 to TRBJ2-2, with 7 bases lining up with TRBD1. DNA for the CDR3: TGTGCCAGCAGCGGACCTGCCTGGACAGGGAACACCGGGGAGCTGTTTTTT. Protein sequence: CASSGPAWTGNTGELFF.